This TCR beta chain was obtained from a study of blood T cell repertoires in COVID-19. Study as a whole: Samples of COVID-19 (acute and convalescent) were obtained from the United States, Italy and Spain. PBMCs, B-cell-depleted T cells, or T cells provided the cDNA or gDNA that made up the material.

Per the original data handling: Reference gene primers were amplified, and this amplification served to estimate nucleated cell counts. This table comes from immunoSEQ multiplex PCR, and its TCRdb copy is limited to in-frame clones, with some not included. That table gives V, J and clone size, and the DNA gave D and trimming. Of under 350,000 clones listed, approximately 90% are singletons. From germline, CDR1 is LGHNT and CDR2 FRNRAP. CDR3 length: 12 amino acids. The V and J ends lost 7 bases and 7 bases respectively, with 14 bases between them. The source material was peripheral blood. This receptor was obtained from a man aged 40-55 years with acute or convalescent COVID-19. The chain combines TRBV12-5 with TRBJ2-7, with D tentatively TRBD1 (6 bases). CDR3: CASAPDSREQYF. The CDR3 DNA reads TGTGCTAGTGCCCCGGACAGCCGAGAGCAGTACTTC.